Shown below are 13 T cell receptor beta chains from a single sample sequenced in a study of blood T cell repertoires in COVID-19. TCRdb's copy holds only in-frame clones and misses some; the assay was immunoSEQ multiplex PCR. The data hold 16,000 or so clones, with around 87% observed a single time. The sample consisted of peripheral blood. Receptors were obtained from a human donor in a cohort sampled during active COVID-19.

The chain is built from TRBV19 and TRBJ1-1; the match to TRBD1 covers 9 bases. Looked up from germline, CDR1 is LNHDA and CDR2 is SQIVND (reference sequence). CDR3 length: 15 residues. Trimming cost V 0 bases and J 3 bases; bases outside gene matches: 2. CDR3 DNA: TGTGCCAGTAGTATAGAACGACAGGGGGACACTGAAGCTTTCTTT. Translating gives CASSIERQGDTEAFF.

The chain has TRBV6-5 and TRBJ2-7, with D perhaps TRBD1 (5 bases). Trimming removed 7 bases from V and 1 base from J, with 17 bases in between. The CDR3 has 15 residues. Germline V gene lookup returns CDR1 MNHEY and CDR2 SVGAGI. CDR3 sequence: CASTKTTGVSYEQYF. CDR3 nucleotides: TGTGCCAGCACGAAAACTACAGGTGTTTCCTACGAGCAGTACTTC.

V usage is TRBV7-2 and J usage is TRBJ2-4; tentatively, D is TRBD1 (6 bases). The germline gives CDR1 SGHTA, CDR2 FQGNSA. The CDR3 runs to 17 residues. V lost 1 base, J lost 0 bases, and 13 bases lay in between. CDR3 in amino acids: CASSLGQAETAKNIQYF. CDR3 DNA sequence: TGTGCCAGCAGCTTAGGACAGGCCGAAACAGCCAAAAACATTCAGTACTTC.

The chain uses TRBV18 and TRBJ1-2; 9 positions agree with TRBD1. Germline V gives CDR1 KGHSH, CDR2 LQKENI. The CDR3 loop spans 15 amino acids. Trimming cost V 4 bases and J 5 bases; bases outside gene matches: 8. The chain's CDR3 is CASSLPGQGSYGYTF. CDR3 nucleotides: TGTGCCAGCTCACTGCCGGGACAGGGTTCGTATGGCTACACCTTC.

V and J are TRBV10-3 and TRBJ2-5, with D possibly TRBD2 on 6 matching bases. This CDR3 spans 17 amino acids. Germline CDR1 reads ENHRY; CDR2 reads SYGVKD. V lost 5 bases and J 4 bases, leaving 23 bases between the germline ends. For the CDR3, the DNA is TGTGCCATCAGTCGAGGTCCCCAAGCTAGCGTAGGAGAGACCCAGTACTTC. It codes for CAISRGPQASVGETQYF.

The chain recombines TRBV5-4 with TRBJ1-2, with D perhaps matching TRBD1 (6 bases). Looked up from germline, CDR1 is SGHNT and CDR2 is YYREEE (reference sequence). The ends were cut back, 4 bases at V and 4 bases at J, with 17 bases in the middle. This CDR3 has 15 residues. For the CDR3, the DNA is TGTGCCAGCAGCCGCCCGAAGGGGGGGGGCTATGGCTACACCTTC. Encoded protein: CASSRPKGGGYGYTF. Combining the CDR3 with reference TRBV5-4 and TRBJ1-2 gives the whole variable domain ETGVTQSPTHLIKTRGQQVTLRCSSQSGHNTVSWYQQALGQGPQFIFQYYREEENGRGNFPPRFSGLQFPNYSSELNVNALELDDSALYLCASSRPKGGGYGYTFGSGTRLTVV.

J is TRBJ2-1 and V is TRBV4-2; D perhaps matches TRBD1 (6 bases). Germline V lookup: CDR1 LGHNA, CDR2 YNFKEQ. V was pared by 1 base and J by 3 bases, with 13 bases between. The CDR3 is 16 amino acids. The CDR3 protein is CASSQVGGVRYNEQFF. The DNA for the CDR3 is TGTGCCAGCAGCCAAGTAGGGGGAGTCCGCTACAATGAGCAGTTCTTC.

This chain uses TRBV19 with TRBJ2-7; 7 bases are a match to TRBD1. Trimming removed 6 bases from V and 1 base from J; junction bases left unmatched: 12. Per germline, CDR1 LNHDA and CDR2 SQIVND (reference sequence). The CDR3 loop spans 16 amino acids. CDR3 DNA sequence: TGTGCCAGTAGGCAAAGGGGGCCCAGGGATTCCTACGAGCAGTACTTC. This encodes CASRQRGPRDSYEQYF.

The genes are TRBV11-2 and TRBJ1-1; D ambiguous. This CDR3 has 14 amino acids. V lost 1 base and J 5 bases, leaving 11 bases between the germline ends. Germline V gene sequence: CDR1 SGHAT, CDR2 FQNNGV. CDR3 protein: CASSLAPGRTEAFF. CDR3 nucleotides: TGTGCCAGCAGCTTAGCACCTGGGAGGACTGAAGCTTTCTTT.

The V call is TRBV4-2, the J call TRBJ2-5; possibly TRBD2 for D (5 bases). Trimming took off 1 base at V and 5 bases at J, with 17 bases between the two ends. This CDR3 is 16 amino acids long. Germline values: CDR1 LGHNA, CDR2 YNFKEQ. The CDR3 reads CASSQVLAGRGETQYF. Written as DNA, the CDR3 is TGTGCCAGCAGCCAAGTCTTGGCAGGCCGAGGGGAGACCCAGTACTTC.

The chain combines TRBV19 with TRBJ2-3, with TRBD1 matching 10 bases. Germline V CDR1 and CDR2: LNHDA, SQIVND (reference sequence). CDR3 length equals 16 residues. J was trimmed by 4 bases and V by 2 bases; bases with no gene match: 6. In DNA, the CDR3 is TGTGCCAGTAGTATACACGGGACAGGGGTGTCAGATACGCAGTATTTT. Translation gives CASSIHGTGVSDTQYF.

This chain uses TRBV15 with TRBJ2-5, with a weak D call TRBD1 (6 bases). V lost 2 bases and J 4 bases, leaving 14 bases between the germline ends. The length of the CDR3 is 15 residues. Germline V CDR1 and CDR2: LNHNV, YYDKDF (reference sequence). CDR3 DNA sequence: TGTGCCACCAGCAGAACCAGGGGTAACCGAGAGACCCAGTACTTC. Its protein product is CATSRTRGNRETQYF.

This clone was seen a handful of times. The rearrangement joins TRBV9 to TRBJ1-6; D might be TRBD1 (6 bases). The CDR3 has 15 amino acids. V was clipped by 2 bases and J by 5 bases, with 11 bases between them. Germline loops: CDR1 SGDLS, CDR2 YYNGEE. The CDR3 bases are TGTGCCAGCAGCGTTAGGGCAGGGGATAATTCACCCCTCCACTTT. As protein: CASSVRAGDNSPLHF. The variable domain in full, with the rest retrieved from reference TRBV9 and TRBJ1-6, is DSGVTQTPKHLITATGQRVTLRCSPRSGDLSVYWYQQSLDQGLQFLIQYYNGEERAKGNILERFSAQQFPDLHSELNLSSLELGDSALYFCASSVRAGDNSPLHFGNGTRLTVT.